What follows is one TCR beta chain and its context. Its matching antigen is unknown. With survey level as its setting, the immunoSEQ assay was v3.0. Sequencing was directed toward roughly 40,000-55,000 T-cell genomes in each sample. Using immunoSEQ multiplex PCR, the repertoire was profiled, and TCRdb retains in-frame clones only, with some absent. The table includes about 36,000 clones, almost 85% detected once. The data originate from a study of long-term antiretroviral therapy in people with HIV. Each donor had at least one pre-ART and at least two post-ART PBMC samples. Study-wide findings and caveats: The clones with expansion before ART were dominant in the repertoire at all time points. Blood dates from 2004 to 2017, possibly under older ART regimens.

The V and J ends lost 1 base and 1 base, in that order; junction bases with no gene match: 4. This CDR3 comprises 16 residues. Germline V gives CDR1 LNHNV, CDR2 YYDKDF (reference sequence). The receptor's source is a man aged 18-30 years with HIV. The chain couples TRBV15 to TRBJ2-7, with 10 bases fitting TRBD2. The specimen comprised unsorted PBMCs, sampled 0.6 years after starting antiretroviral therapy. Here the CDR3 reads CATSRVASGSSYEQYF. The CDR3 DNA reads TGTGCCACCAGCAGAGTCGCTAGCGGGAGTTCCTACGAGCAGTACTTC.